This entry lists 30 T cell receptor beta chains sequenced from one sample in a study of T cells in Graves' hyperthyroidism and ophthalmopathy. Regions amplified from RNA transcripts were the TCR beta CDR3 regions. When the TCR CDR3 underwent first-round RT-PCR, the HTBI primer set was used. TCRdb reprocessed the multiplex PCR reads via MiXCR and lists one record per CDR3 protein. The sample includes about 640,000 distinct CDR3 sequences, around 21% seen only once; the top ten take around a third. The sequenced sample was blood. Receptors originate from a man between 25 and 39 years old with Graves' ophthalmopathy.

The chain couples TRBV11-2 to TRBJ2-2; tentatively, D is TRBD2 (6 bases). The CDR3 runs 15 residues. Trimming removed 3 bases at V and 3 bases at J, with 11 bases between. CDR1 is SGHAT and CDR2 is FQNNGV in the germline V gene. CDR3 coding DNA: TGTGCCAGCAGCTTTATTAGCGGCGACACCGGGGAGCTGTTTTTT. It translates to CASSFISGDTGELFF.

The chain couples TRBV24-1 to TRBJ1-2; D gene unclear. The CDR3 extends over 14 amino acids. Trimming removed 6 bases at V and 8 bases at J, with 18 bases between. Germline values: CDR1 KGHDR, CDR2 SFDVKD. CDR3 residues: CATSPPGEEQGYTF. CDR3 DNA sequence: TGTGCCACCAGTCCCCCCGGCGAGGAACAAGGCTACACCTTC.

This clonotype was detected ten times or more. CDR3 DNA: TGTGCCAGCGGGGACGGACCCTCCTACGAGCAGTACTTC. Protein: CASGDGPSYEQYF. The chain recombines TRBV2 with TRBJ2-7, with D tentatively TRBD1 or TRBD2 (5 bases each). V lost 8 bases, J lost 0 bases, and 11 bases lay in between. This CDR3 is built from 13 residues. Germline-derived CDR1 and CDR2 are SNHLY and FYNNEI.

The chain carries TRBV29-1 and TRBJ2-2, with a possible D match to TRBD2 (6 bases). The V and J ends lost 4 bases and 4 bases respectively, with 10 bases between them. Germline assignment: CDR1 SQVTM and CDR2 ANQGSEA. CDR3 length: 13 residues. CDR3 loop: CSVGPGATGELFF. CDR3 nucleotides: TGCAGCGTTGGTCCGGGAGCCACCGGGGAGCTGTTTTTT.

The CDR3 coding sequence is TGTGCCAGCAGTTACCCCGGCGCCTCGGGAGGCTACACCTTC. This encodes CASSYPGASGGYTF. The chain couples TRBV6-5 to TRBJ1-2; D unclear. Germline lookup yields CDR1 MNHEY and CDR2 SVGAGI. V lost 2 bases and J lost 8, with 15 bases in between. CDR3 length: 14 residues.

The chain recombines TRBV28 with TRBJ2-7; D possibly corresponds to TRBD2 (6 bases). Per germline, CDR1 MDHEN and CDR2 SYDVKM. Between the trimmed V and J ends, which lost 6 bases and 6 bases, there was a span of 12 bases. The CDR3 contains 12 residues. CDR3 in amino acids: CASRRQGGEQYF. CDR3 nucleotides: TGTGCCAGCAGGAGGCAGGGAGGCGAGCAGTACTTC.

A few counts support this clonotype. This may stem from a read error, because a much larger clone lies one nucleotide away. J is TRBJ2-7 and V is TRBV4-2, with 9 bases matching TRBD2. This CDR3 is 15 amino acids long. Looked up from germline, CDR1 is LGHNA and CDR2 is YNFKEQ. The J segment lost 3 bases and the V segment lost 4 bases, leaving 7 bases of the junction unmatched. The CDR3 protein is CASSRGSSGIYEQYF. As DNA, the CDR3 is TGTGCCAGCAGCCGAGGATCTAGCGGGATCTACGAGCAGTACTTC.

The chain carries TRBV5-1 and TRBJ2-5; possible D gene TRBD2, 5 bases. The ends were cut back, 0 bases at V and 6 bases at J, with 12 bases in the middle. Germline CDR1 reads SGHRS; CDR2 reads YFSETQ. The CDR3 totals 14 residues. The CDR3 DNA sequence: TGCGCCAGCAGCTTGGTTGTCGGGGAGCAGACCCAGTACTTC. Its protein product is CASSLVVGEQTQYF.

This clonotype was seen only a few times. The V gene is TRBV7-6, the J gene TRBJ2-1; D is undetermined. CDR1 and CDR2 from the germline V gene are SGHVS and FNYEAQ. Deletions cut 3 bases from V and 10 bases from J, with 4 bases between. The CDR3 length is 10 residues. The CDR3 is CASSFEEQFF. The CDR3 DNA reads TGTGCCAGCAGCTTTGAGGAGCAGTTCTTC.

On this clonotype itself: Germline and junction disagree at one end, which may indicate a read error. The V call is TRBV19, the J call TRBJ2-5, with unresolved D. This CDR3 is 15 amino acids long. Germline CDR1 LNHDA, CDR2 SQIVND (reference sequence). CDR3 in DNA: TGTGCCAATAGTATCACCCAACGACAATCCGAGACCCAGTACTTC. It codes for CANSITQRQSETQYF. Supplemented by reference TRBV19 and TRBJ2-5, the full variable domain reads DGGITQSPKYLFRKEGQNVTLSCEQNLNHDAMYWYRQDPGQGLRLIYYSQIVNDFQKGDIAEGYSVSREKKESFPLTVTSAQKNPTAFYLCANSITQRQSETQYFGPGTRLLVL.

This chain links TRBV11-2 with TRBJ2-7, with TRBD2 matching 10 bases. The J segment lost 2 bases and the V segment lost 6 bases, leaving 7 bases of the junction unmatched. The length of the CDR3 is 15 residues. Germline V gene sequence: CDR1 SGHAT, CDR2 FQNNGV. The CDR3 loop is CASRKAGGRAYEQYF. CDR3 coding DNA: TGTGCCAGCAGGAAAGCGGGAGGGCGGGCCTACGAGCAGTACTTC.

The V call is TRBV9, the J call TRBJ1-1; no clear D. The CDR3 spans 15 residues. Trimming removed 3 bases from V and 0 bases from J, with 12 bases in between. Germline V gene sequence: CDR1 SGDLS, CDR2 YYNGEE. In nucleotides, the CDR3 is TGTGCCAGCAGCGCGCTCGGACGGATGAACACTGAAGCTTTCTTT. This encodes CASSALGRMNTEAFF.

This clonotype was observed a few times. The CDR3, as DNA: TGCGCCAGCAGCCCAGGGGATCTGGGAGGAAACACCATATATTTT. It encodes CASSPGDLGGNTIYF. The chain has TRBV4-1 and TRBJ1-3, with D perhaps TRBD1 (6 bases). The ends were cut back, 4 bases at V and 4 bases at J, with 14 bases in the middle. Germline lookup yields CDR1 MGHRA and CDR2 YSYEKL. The CDR3 is 15 amino acids.

The sample holds a few counts of this clonotype. The V and J genes are TRBV7-3 and TRBJ2-1; 10 bases line up with TRBD2. Per the germline V gene, CDR1 is SGHTA and CDR2 is FQGTGA. The CDR3 consists of 15 residues. V shed 2 bases and J 8 bases; nucleotides not matched to a gene: 6. In nucleotides, the CDR3 is TGTGCCAGCAGCTTAGCCCTAGCGGGAGTCCATGAGCAGTTCTTC. Residues: CASSLALAGVHEQFF.

The chain joins TRBV20-1 to TRBJ2-7; D gene ambiguous. Trimming took off 5 bases at V and 6 bases at J, with 20 bases between the two ends. CDR3 length: 14 amino acids. The V gene's germline CDR1 is DFQATT and CDR2 SNEGSKA (reference sequence). The CDR3 DNA reads TGCAGTGCTTTATCCATCGACCCAGCCACCGAGCAGTACTTC. It yields the protein CSALSIDPATEQYF.

The V gene is TRBV15, the J gene TRBJ1-5, with D maybe TRBD1 (6 bases). V was trimmed by 3 bases and J by 0 bases, leaving 21 bases between them. The V gene's germline CDR1 is LNHNV and CDR2 YYDKDF (reference sequence). The CDR3 consists of 19 residues. The CDR3 loop reads CATSSLSGHIGVSNQPQHF. CDR3 sequence (DNA): TGTGCCACCAGCAGTTTATCGGGACATATCGGGGTTAGCAATCAGCCCCAGCATTTT. Using reference TRBV15 and TRBJ1-5 for the parts outside the CDR3, the full variable domain is DAMVIQNPRYQVTQFGKPVTLSCSQTLNHNVMYWYQQKSSQAPKLLFHYYDKDFNNEADTPDNFQSRRPNTSFCFLDIRSPGLGDTAMYLCATSSLSGHIGVSNQPQHFGDGTRLSIL.

This clonotype was counted a few times. The V call is TRBV28, the J call TRBJ1-2; TRBD1 is a possible D gene (5 bases). This CDR3 comprises 14 residues. Germline-derived CDR1 and CDR2 are MDHEN and SYDVKM. With 5 bases removed from V and 3 bases from J, the gap between germline ends came to 13 bases. CDR3 in amino acids: CASSRDLNHYGYTF. CDR3 DNA: TGTGCCAGCAGTCGGGACCTTAATCACTATGGCTACACCTTC.

The chain joins TRBV4-2 to TRBJ2-1; 13 bases are a match to TRBD2. CDR1 is LGHNA, CDR2 YNFKEQ, per germline. The CDR3 has 18 amino acids. The J segment lost 0 bases and the V segment lost 5 bases, leaving 7 bases of the junction unmatched. CDR3 DNA sequence: TGTGCCAGCAGCTTGGGGACTAGCGGGACCGACTCCTACAATGAGCAGTTCTTC. The encoded protein is CASSLGTSGTDSYNEQFF.

The chain uses TRBV7-2 and TRBJ2-3; 7 nucleotides line up with TRBD2. CDR1 and CDR2 (germline): SGHTA, FQGNSA. The CDR3 is 13 amino acids. Germline trimming cut 8 bases from V and 5 bases from J; bases unmatched to any gene: 7. The CDR3 DNA sequence: TGTGCCAGCGGGCGGGAGAGATTAGATACGCAGTATTTT. The encoded protein is CASGRERLDTQYF.

V gene TRBV12-3 or TRBV12-4 combines with J gene TRBJ2-1, with 10 bases matching TRBD2. The length of the CDR3 is 15 residues. After removal of 8 bases from V and 6 bases from J, the junction contained 10 bases not matched to a gene. DNA of the CDR3: TGTGCCAGCCAGGCGGGGCTAGCGGGAGCCAATGAGCAGTTCTTC. It is translated as CASQAGLAGANEQFF.

This clonotype appeared once. Since a much larger clone is just one base distant, this may be a read error. V usage is TRBV11-2 and J usage is TRBJ2-2, with a tentative D call TRBD2 (6 bases). The CDR3 is 13 residues long. CDR1 and CDR2 (germline): SGHAT, FQNNGV. CDR3 sequence (DNA): TGTGCCGGCGGGGCGGTGAACACCGGGGAGCTGGTTTTT. Translating it yields CAGGAVNTGELVF. Full variable domain (remainder filled in from reference TRBV11-2 and TRBJ2-2): EAGVAQSPRYKIIEKRQSVAFWCNPISGHATLYWYQQILGQGPKLLIQFQNNGVVDDSQLPKDRFSAERLKGVDSTLKIQPAKLEDSAVYLCAGGAVNTGELVFGEGSRLTVL.

This clonotype showed up just a few times. This chain joins TRBV12-3 or TRBV12-4 and TRBJ2-1; D is perhaps TRBD2 (6 bases). CDR3 length: 13 residues. Trimming took 7 bases from V and 10 from J, leaving 17 bases between them. The CDR3: CASKPGNRGEQFF. The DNA of the CDR3 is TGTGCCAGCAAGCCAGGGAACCGGGGGGAGCAGTTCTTC.

This clonotype was seen ten or more times. The rearrangement uses TRBV28 and TRBJ1-5; the D gene is possibly TRBD1 (5 bases). Deletions cut 6 bases from V and 2 bases from J, with 20 bases between. This CDR3 contains 17 residues. Germline-derived CDR1 and CDR2 are MDHEN and SYDVKM. The chain's CDR3 is CASRYMGTRGGNQPQHF. CDR3 nucleotide sequence: TGTGCCAGCAGATACATGGGGACCCGAGGAGGCAATCAGCCCCAGCATTTT.

The chain recombines TRBV7-2 with TRBJ2-1; TRBD2 aligns across 15 bases. V was pared by 3 bases and J by 9 bases, with 3 bases of the junction left unmatched. This CDR3 is built from 15 residues. Germline V lookup: CDR1 SGHTA, CDR2 FQGNSA. The CDR3 reads CASSFGLAGGGEQFF. For the CDR3, the DNA is TGTGCCAGCAGCTTCGGACTAGCGGGAGGGGGTGAGCAGTTCTTC.

The chain is built from TRBV20-1 and TRBJ2-5, with 7 bases aligning to TRBD2. Losses at the gene ends were 3 bases for V and 2 bases for J; bases not matched to a gene: 6. The CDR3 extends over 14 amino acids. Germline V gives CDR1 DFQATT, CDR2 SNEGSKA (reference sequence). The CDR3 bases are TGCAGTGCTAGGGCGGGGGTCGGACAAGAGACCCAGTACTTC. Residues: CSARAGVGQETQYF.

As DNA, the CDR3 is TGTGCCACCGTACCGACTAGCGGGGGATTTAACTACGAGCAGTACTTC. Translation: CATVPTSGGFNYEQYF. The rearrangement uses TRBV24-1 and TRBJ2-7; 12 bases agree with TRBD2. The CDR3 consists of 16 residues. The junction had 11 bases not matched to a gene; V was cut back by 9 bases and J by 3 bases. CDR1 is KGHDR and CDR2 is SFDVKD in the germline V gene.

V gene TRBV20-1 combines with J gene TRBJ2-7, with 7 bases that match TRBD2. Germline V gene sequence: CDR1 DFQATT, CDR2 SNEGSKA (reference sequence). V dropped 3 bases and J dropped 4; count of bases not matched to a gene: 12. This CDR3 region has 15 residues. CDR3 residues: CSARGGRELLYEQYF. CDR3 sequence (DNA): TGCAGTGCTAGGGGTGGGAGGGAGCTACTATACGAGCAGTACTTC.

The rearrangement links TRBV6-5 to TRBJ1-4; D ambiguous. The CDR3 runs to 14 residues. Deletions cut 2 bases from V and 8 bases from J, with 12 bases between. The V gene's germline CDR1 is MNHEY and CDR2 SVGAGI. In DNA form, the CDR3 reads TGTGCCAGCAGTTACGACACATTCGGGGAAAAACTGTTTTTT. Its translation is CASSYDTFGEKLFF.

The chain is built from TRBV3-1 and TRBJ1-2; the match to TRBD1 covers 10 bases. Unmatched junction bases numbered 11, after V lost 4 bases and J lost 3 bases. This CDR3 is 17 amino acids long. From germline, CDR1 is LGHDT and CDR2 YNNKEL (reference sequence). CDR3 nucleotides: TGTGCCAGCAGCCCCACTGCGACAGGGGGCGCGGACTATGGCTACACCTTC. Its translation is CASSPTATGGADYGYTF.

This clonotype was seen more than once but under ten times. The V and J genes are TRBV3-1 and TRBJ2-7; TRBD2 matches at 15 bases. Germline CDR1 and CDR2: LGHDT and YNNKEL (reference sequence). V was clipped by 4 bases and J by 2 bases; unmatched bases: 9. The length of the CDR3 is 18 residues. The CDR3 DNA follows: TGTGCCAGCAGCCCGCGGACTAGCGGGAGGGCCAGAGCCTACGAGCAGTACTTC. It encodes CASSPRTSGRARAYEQYF.